This T cell receptor (beta chain) was recovered during a study of tumor-infiltrating lymphocytes in primary liver carcinoma. Study-level background: Surgical resection was used to treat these primary liver carcinoma patients. Productive TCRbeta read yields ran from roughly 3.6 to 7.1 million per sample and were similar between tissues.

Total RNA (approximately 0.5 ug) served as template for TCR beta cDNA synthesis primed by a constant-region primer. ARM-PCR was slightly modified, and three nested multiplex PCR rounds with it gave rise to the TCR beta libraries. TRBV1-TRBV30 forward and Cbeta reverse primers drove the first two approximately 10-cycle rounds. MiXCR was run by TCRdb on the multiplex PCR reads, yielding one entry per CDR3 protein. Altogether approximately 330,000 distinct CDR3 sequences are present, approximately 64% being singletons, with the ten largest covering about 6%. As to this clonotype: What it binds is unknown.

Study results and caveats: Tumor region pairs showed greater overlap than either tumor-adjacent or tumor-blood pairs did. CD8+ and CD4+ repertoires went uncompared, the samples being bulk unsorted.

They got blood RNA out of unsorted whole blood and also pulled out germline DNA. The length of the CDR3 is 14 residues. Germline V gene data show CDR1 as LNHDA and CDR2 as SQIVND (reference sequence). V was trimmed by 6 bases and J by 3 bases, leaving 14 bases between them. The sequenced sample was peripheral blood. This sequence was found in a middle-aged man with primary liver carcinoma and hepatitis B virus infection. V and J are TRBV19 and TRBJ1-2; no definite D call. CDR3 in DNA: TGTGCCAGTAGCACTATTTCGGGTGACTATGGCTACACCTTC. As protein: CASSTISGDYGYTF.